One sample yielded the 12 T cell receptor beta chains listed below, sequenced in a study of radiation and T cells in renal cell carcinoma. Time point meaning: blood 2 weeks post-SBRT. As to treatment: 15 Gy SBRT to primary tumor, nephrectomy 4 weeks later. Sequenced by immunoSEQ multiplex PCR; TCRdb stores in-frame clones only, minus some. Here the sample spans about 49,000 clones, 75% to 85% being singletons. The sequencing here drew on blood, taken from a patient whose treatment included radiotherapy and nephrectomy. The receptors were sampled from a woman aged 70-85 years with renal cell carcinoma.

The chain uses TRBV27 and TRBJ2-7; D unclear. From germline, CDR1 is MNHEY and CDR2 SMNVEV (reference sequence). Trimming left V 6 bases short and J 2 bases short, with 8 bases between. This CDR3 comprises 12 residues. The CDR3 is CASRGEPYEQYF. The DNA of the CDR3 is TGTGCCAGCAGAGGCGAACCCTACGAGCAGTACTTC.

V is TRBV19 and J is TRBJ1-2, with D tentatively TRBD1 (5 bases). This CDR3 has 14 residues. Trimming shortened V by 4 bases and J by 2 bases, and 11 bases separated the two germline ends. Germline V gene data show CDR1 as LNHDA and CDR2 as SQIVND (reference sequence). CDR3 in amino acids: CASSSGHPNYGYTF. CDR3 DNA: TGTGCCAGTAGTAGCGGACACCCGAACTATGGCTACACCTTC.

V usage is TRBV29-1 and J usage is TRBJ1-1, with D maybe TRBD1 (5 bases). Germline values: CDR1 SQVTM, CDR2 ANQGSEA. The V end was cut by 2 bases, the J end by 4 bases, with 26 bases between. This CDR3 spans 18 amino acids. In DNA form, the CDR3 reads TGCAGCGTTGAATCCAACCGAAGAACGGGGCGAGTTGGCACTGAAGCTTTCTTT. Encoded protein: CSVESNRRTGRVGTEAFF.

The V gene is TRBV6-1, the J gene TRBJ2-5, with TRBD1 identical over 9 bases. Germline V gene data show CDR1 as MNHNS and CDR2 as SASEGT. Trimming at V came to 11 bases and at J to 8 bases, leaving 12 bases not matched to a gene. This CDR3 comprises 13 residues. The CDR3 nucleotides read TGTGCCGTCATGTCGAGACAGGGGGAAACCCAGTACTTC. It codes for CAVMSRQGETQYF.

The chain is built from TRBV9 and TRBJ1-6; 7 bases map to TRBD1. The CDR3 runs to 20 residues. V lost 4 bases to trimming and J lost 0 bases; unmatched junction nucleotides: 16. The V gene's germline CDR1 is SGDLS and CDR2 YYNGEE. CDR3: CASSLRPGTDQSSYNSPLHF. The CDR3 DNA sequence: TGTGCCAGCAGCCTCCGCCCCGGGACAGACCAAAGCTCCTATAATTCACCCCTCCACTTT. The variable domain in full, with the rest retrieved from reference TRBV9 and TRBJ1-6, is DSGVTQTPKHLITATGQRVTLRCSPRSGDLSVYWYQQSLDQGLQFLIQYYNGEERAKGNILERFSAQQFPDLHSELNLSSLELGDSALYFCASSLRPGTDQSSYNSPLHFGNGTRLTVT.

This CDR3 is CASSRAISSSPLHF. CDR3 bases: TGTGCCAGCAGCCGGGCCATATCGAGTTCACCCCTCCACTTT. The chain recombines TRBV25-1 with TRBJ1-6, with D unresolved. Trimming took off 6 bases at V and 9 bases at J, with 15 bases between the two ends. Per the germline V gene, CDR1 is MGHDK and CDR2 is SYGVNS. The CDR3 contains 14 residues.

The rearrangement uses TRBV10-1 and TRBJ2-3, with D possibly called TRBD1 or TRBD2 (6 bases each). Germline CDR1 is WNHNN and CDR2 is SYGVQD (reference sequence). V shed 3 bases and J shed 2 bases, with 12 bases lying between them. There are 15 residues in the CDR3. The CDR3 nucleotides are TGCGCCAGCAGTGAAAGAGGGGGGCCCACAGATACGCAGTATTTT. Protein sequence: CASSERGGPTDTQYF.

The gene calls are TRBV2 and TRBJ1-5; a possible D gene is TRBD1 (5 bases). V shed 5 bases and J shed 6 bases, with 14 bases lying between them. CDR1 and CDR2 from the germline V gene are SNHLY and FYNNEI. This CDR3 spans 14 amino acids. The CDR3 region is CASSPQGNGQPQHF. The CDR3 nucleotides are TGTGCCAGCAGTCCCCAGGGAAATGGTCAGCCCCAGCATTTT.

This chain links TRBV6-1 with TRBJ2-5, with unresolved D. The V gene lost 6 bases and the J gene lost 3 bases, with 8 bases spanning the gap. CDR3 length: 12 amino acids. CDR1 is MNHNS, CDR2 SASEGT, per germline. CDR3 amino acids: CASREIKETQYF. For the CDR3, the DNA is TGTGCCAGCAGGGAGATCAAAGAGACCCAGTACTTC.

This clone has more than one count but fewer than ten. This rearrangement joins TRBV30 to TRBJ1-1; 10 bases map to TRBD1. This CDR3 region has 15 residues. Germline V lookup: CDR1 GTSNPN, CDR2 SVGIG (reference sequence). With 4 bases clipped from V and 3 bases from J, the junction kept 8 bases outside the gene matches. CDR3 in amino acids: CAWNGGDRGDTEAFF. In nucleotides, the CDR3 is TGTGCCTGGAACGGTGGGGACAGGGGAGACACTGAAGCTTTCTTT.

This chain links TRBV5-1 with TRBJ1-2; 7 nucleotides match TRBD1. With V trimmed by 4 bases and J by 5 bases, 11 bases remained unmatched. The germline V gene encodes CDR1 SGHRS and CDR2 YFSETQ. The CDR3 has 15 residues. The CDR3 coding sequence is TGCGCCAGCAGCCCGATCCAGACAGGGAGTTATGGCTACACCTTC. Encoded protein: CASSPIQTGSYGYTF.

This clone was recorded only once. The chain carries TRBV5-1 and TRBJ1-4, with TRBD1 as a possible D gene (6 bases). Germline-derived CDR1 and CDR2 are SGHRS and YFSETQ. V gave up 4 bases and J gave up 5 bases, with 12 bases separating them. This CDR3 is 14 amino acids long. DNA for the CDR3: TGCGCCAGCAGCCCTGGGAGGGGGAATGAAAAACTGTTTTTT. Residues: CASSPGRGNEKLFF. The entire variable domain, with the rest obtained from reference TRBV5-1 and TRBJ1-4, is as follows: KAGVTQTPRYLIKTRGQQVTLSCSPISGHRSVSWYQQTPGQGLQFLFEYFSETQRNKGNFPGRFSGRQFSNSRSEMNVSTLELGDSALYLCASSPGRGNEKLFFGSGTQLSVL.